This section outlines one T cell receptor beta chain sequence together with its context. Its antigen remains unidentified. The ends were cut back, 2 bases at V and 2 bases at J, with 7 bases in the middle. This CDR3 is built from 13 residues. Germline values: CDR1 ENHRY, CDR2 SYGVKD. Genomic DNA (from each subset) was split evenly across several immunoSEQ plates. Some clones are missing from TCRdb's copy, which holds only in-frame ones; the method was immunoSEQ multiplex PCR. Of around 2,000,000 clones in the sample, about 95% were seen once. The naive CD8 subset, CD45RO-negative cells positively selected for CCR7, excluded terminally differentiated effector memory CD45RA+ cells. This specimen comes from a study of shared clonotypes between healthy human individuals. Study information: Aged between 18 and 49, the donors were a couple of women and a few men. Study-level results: The sharing of 5% to 5.5% of naive CD4 clonotypes was seen across a handful of donors.

The sequence was collected from a man younger than 35 in good health. Sample: naive CD8+ T cells sorted from blood. The V and J genes are TRBV10-3 and TRBJ2-7; D unclear. The CDR3 DNA sequence: TGTGCCATCAGTGAGCCCGAGCCCTACGAGCAGTACTTC. Encoded protein: CAISEPEPYEQYF.